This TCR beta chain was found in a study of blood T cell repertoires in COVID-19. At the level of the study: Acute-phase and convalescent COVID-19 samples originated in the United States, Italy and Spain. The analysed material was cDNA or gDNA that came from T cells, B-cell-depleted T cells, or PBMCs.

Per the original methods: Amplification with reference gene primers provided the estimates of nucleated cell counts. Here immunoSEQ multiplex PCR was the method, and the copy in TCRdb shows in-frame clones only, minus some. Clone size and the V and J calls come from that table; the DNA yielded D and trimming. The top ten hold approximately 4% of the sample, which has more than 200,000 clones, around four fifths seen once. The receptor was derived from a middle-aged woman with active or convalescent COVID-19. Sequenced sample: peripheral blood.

In nucleotides, the CDR3 is TGTGCCTGGAGTACAGGGTCTGGAAACACCATATATTTT. Encoded protein: CAWSTGSGNTIYF. This chain uses TRBV30 with TRBJ1-3; maybe TRBD1 (6 bases). This CDR3 has 13 amino acids. Germline V lookup: CDR1 GTSNPN, CDR2 SVGIG (reference sequence). Between the trimmed V and J ends, which lost 2 bases and 1 base, there was a span of 6 bases.